The next 18 T cell receptor beta chains were all read from a single sample in a study of low-dose radiotherapy and immunotherapy resistance in tumors. Both TCRalpha and TCRbeta chains were reverse transcribed with V-gene-specific primers. With a V-primer adapter and a constant-region primer, TCRs were amplified for approximately 19 PCR cycles. TCRdb processed the reads anew with MiXCR; each CDR3 protein has one entry. The sample has under 15,000 distinct CDR3 sequences, around four fifths seen once. The receptors derive from a human donor with advanced metastatic prostate, ovarian, gallbladder or colorectal cancer (not recorded which). This table probably holds off-target reads from a library built for another chain.

This clonotype was seen only once. The chain couples TRBV28 to TRBJ2-3, with D unclear. Per the germline V gene, CDR1 is MDHEN and CDR2 is SYDVKM. The V and J ends lost 3 bases and 1 base respectively, with 17 bases between them. This CDR3 contains 17 residues. The CDR3 spells CASSFSFALSGTDTQYF. In nucleotides, the CDR3 is TGTGCCAGCAGTTTCTCTTTTGCTTTATCTGGCACAGATACGCAGTATTTT.

CDR3 sequence: CASGTSGSSNTGELFF. In DNA, the CDR3 is TGTGCCAGCGGAACTAGCGGGAGTTCGAACACCGGGGAGCTGTTTTTT. This sequence joins TRBV9 and TRBJ2-2; 11 nucleotides line up with TRBD2. CDR1 SGDLS and CDR2 YYNGEE come from the germline V gene. The CDR3 sequence is 16 residues long. J was trimmed by 0 bases and V by 7 bases; bases with no gene match: 5.

The chain carries TRBV5-4 and TRBJ2-6; 7 positions agree with TRBD1. V trimming: 3 bases; J trimming: 3 bases; junction bases outside the gene matches: 12. CDR1 is SGHNT, CDR2 YYREEE, per germline (reference sequence). There are 18 residues in the CDR3. The CDR3 sequence: CASSSGGTAGGGANVLTF. The CDR3 DNA is TGTGCCAGCAGCTCTGGTGGGACAGCTGGAGGTGGGGCCAACGTCCTGACTTTC. The full variable domain, completed using reference TRBV5-4 and TRBJ2-6, is ETGVTQSPTHLIKTRGQQVTLRCSSQSGHNTVSWYQQALGQGPQFIFQYYREEENGRGNFPPRFSGLQFPNYSSELNVNALELDDSALYLCASSSGGTAGGGANVLTFGAGSRLTVL.

The chain is built from TRBV5-5 and TRBJ2-3; 7 bases line up with TRBD2. The CDR3 loop spans 17 amino acids. The germline CDR1 and CDR2 sequences are SGHKS and YYEKEE (reference sequence). Trimming at V came to 4 bases and at J to 4 bases, leaving 15 bases not matched to a gene. The CDR3 sequence: CASSDGTTNSGADTQYF. The DNA of the CDR3 is TGTGCCAGCAGCGACGGGACTACGAATTCTGGGGCAGATACGCAGTATTTT. Full variable domain (remainder filled in from reference TRBV5-5 and TRBJ2-3): DAGVTQSPTHLIKTRGQQVTLRCSPISGHKSVSWYQQVLGQGPQFIFQYYEKEERGRGNFPDRFSARQFPNYSSELNVNALLLGDSALYLCASSDGTTNSGADTQYFGPGTRLTVL.

The chain joins TRBV6-2 or TRBV6-3 to TRBJ2-1; 8 bases fit TRBD1. The V and J ends lost 2 bases and 4 bases, in that order; junction bases with no gene match: 4. The length of the CDR3 is 15 residues. Germline CDR1 MNHEY, CDR2 SVGEGT. The CDR3 loop reads CASSYKDRVYNEQFF. The DNA for the CDR3 is TGTGCCAGCAGTTACAAGGACAGGGTATACAATGAGCAGTTCTTC.

CDR3 in amino acids: CSVEKGSKDTQYF. The CDR3 region has the DNA TGCAGCGTTGAAAAAGGATCAAAGGATACGCAGTATTTT. V usage is TRBV29-1 and J usage is TRBJ2-3, with no clear D. The V and J ends lost 2 bases and 6 bases respectively, with 12 bases between them. Germline V gene data show CDR1 as SQVTM and CDR2 as ANQGSEA. CDR3 size: 13 residues.

The chain is built from TRBV5-1 and TRBJ2-1; 8 nucleotides agree with TRBD2. The CDR3 is 15 amino acids. V lost 1 base to trimming and J lost 8 bases; unmatched junction nucleotides: 8. Germline CDR1 reads SGHRS; CDR2 reads YFSETQ. This chain's CDR3 is CASSLTSGSLDEQFF. CDR3 sequence (DNA): TGCGCCAGCAGCTTGACGAGCGGGAGTTTAGATGAGCAGTTCTTC.

This clonotype has just a few counts. The genes are TRBV11-2 and TRBJ2-2; 8 bases fit TRBD1. The CDR3 has 16 residues. Germline V gene data show CDR1 as SGHAT and CDR2 as FQNNGV. The V gene end was trimmed by 2 bases and the J gene end by 1 base; junction bases not matched to a gene: 3. Here the CDR3 DNA reads TGTGCCAGCAGCTTAATCGGACAGGGGAACACCGGGGAGCTGTTTTTT. Translated, it gives CASSLIGQGNTGELFF.

The chain employs TRBV6-5 and TRBJ2-1; 9 bases are shared with TRBD1. V trimming: 2 bases; J trimming: 9 bases; junction bases outside the gene matches: 8. CDR1 is MNHEY, CDR2 SVGAGI, per germline. The CDR3 has 15 amino acids. The chain's CDR3 is CASSYGNRGQGEQFF. CDR3 coding DNA: TGTGCCAGCAGTTACGGGAACAGGGGACAGGGTGAGCAGTTCTTC.

The chain combines TRBV28 with TRBJ2-5, with 11 positions matching TRBD2. CDR1 MDHEN and CDR2 SYDVKM come from the germline V gene. The CDR3 is 16 residues long. V shed 1 base, J shed 4 bases, and the junction held 5 bases outside the gene matches. The CDR3 coding sequence is TGTGCCAGCAGTTTATCTAGCGGGAGGAGGGCAGAGACCCAGTACTTC. Translation gives CASSLSSGRRAETQYF.

The V gene is TRBV3-1, the J gene TRBJ2-2; TRBD2 agrees at 7 bases. CDR1 and CDR2 (germline): LGHDT, YNNKEL (reference sequence). The CDR3 runs to 14 residues. V lost 5 bases, J lost 7 bases, and 7 bases stayed unmatched. The CDR3 region is CASSYGLVGGELFF. For the CDR3, the DNA is TGTGCCAGCAGCTACGGACTAGTAGGCGGGGAGCTGTTTTTT.

This clonotype was recorded a few times. The genes are TRBV6-6 and TRBJ1-5, with 10 bases aligning to TRBD1. The CDR3 consists of 17 residues. The V segment lost 6 bases and the J segment 3 bases; nucleotides outside the gene matches: 11. In germline, CDR1 is MNHNY, CDR2 SVGAGI (reference sequence). DNA of the CDR3: TGTGCCAGCAGACAGAAGACAGGGGGCTCGGTCAATCAGCCCCAGCATTTT. As protein: CASRQKTGGSVNQPQHF.

The chain is built from TRBV5-4 and TRBJ2-7; D unclear. V was pared by 0 bases and J by 6 bases, with 7 bases between. Germline V gives CDR1 SGHNT, CDR2 YYREEE (reference sequence). CDR3 size: 12 residues. In DNA, the CDR3 is TGTGCCAGCAGCTTGGGATTGAGCGAGCAGTACTTC. Amino acids: CASSLGLSEQYF. The whole variable domain, remainder taken from reference TRBV5-4 and TRBJ2-7, is ETGVTQSPTHLIKTRGQQVTLRCSSQSGHNTVSWYQQALGQGPQFIFQYYREEENGRGNFPPRFSGLQFPNYSSELNVNALELDDSALYLCASSLGLSEQYFGPGTRLTVT.

V is TRBV5-1 and J is TRBJ2-3; D gene unclear. V lost 4 bases and J lost 1, with 10 bases in between. Germline V gene sequence: CDR1 SGHRS, CDR2 YFSETQ. The CDR3 contains 14 residues. The CDR3 loop is CASSIRTGTDTQYF. DNA for the CDR3: TGCGCCAGCAGCATACGGACGGGCACAGATACGCAGTATTTT. Full variable domain (outside the CDR3, taken from reference TRBV5-1 and TRBJ2-3): KAGVTQTPRYLIKTRGQQVTLSCSPISGHRSVSWYQQTPGQGLQFLFEYFSETQRNKGNFPGRFSGRQFSNSRSEMNVSTLELGDSALYLCASSIRTGTDTQYFGPGTRLTVL.

This clonotype turned up a few times. CDR3 amino acids: CASGGDSYEQYF. DNA for the CDR3: TGTGCCAGCGGAGGGGATTCCTACGAGCAGTACTTC. V gene TRBV7-6 combines with J gene TRBJ2-7; D perhaps matches TRBD2 (6 bases). Germline values: CDR1 SGHVS, CDR2 FNYEAQ. V lost 8 bases to trimming and J lost 1 base, with 9 bases between them. This CDR3 has 12 residues.

This clonotype was recorded once. The gene calls are TRBV28 and TRBJ2-7; D is possibly TRBD1 (5 bases). This CDR3 is 13 amino acids long. From germline, CDR1 is MDHEN and CDR2 SYDVKM. Trimming shortened V by 6 bases and J by 2 bases, and 11 bases separated the two germline ends. The CDR3 sequence is CASSLTVPYEQYF. The CDR3 DNA follows: TGTGCCAGCAGCCTGACAGTTCCCTACGAGCAGTACTTC.

This chain uses TRBV19 with TRBJ2-5, with 7 positions matching TRBD1. The V segment lost 3 bases and the J segment 5 bases; nucleotides outside the gene matches: 3. The CDR3 contains 13 residues. The germline V gene has CDR1 LNHDA and CDR2 SQIVND (reference sequence). CDR3 DNA: TGTGCCAGTAGTATCGACAGGGCCGAGACCCAGTACTTC. It is translated as CASSIDRAETQYF.

V gene TRBV5-1 combines with J gene TRBJ2-7; unclear D gene. The CDR3 covers 14 residues. The germline V gene has CDR1 SGHRS and CDR2 YFSETQ. V lost 0 bases and J 2 bases, leaving 9 bases between the germline ends. CDR3 amino acids: CASSLDRSAYEQYF. CDR3 DNA sequence: TGCGCCAGCAGCTTGGACAGAAGTGCCTACGAGCAGTACTTC.